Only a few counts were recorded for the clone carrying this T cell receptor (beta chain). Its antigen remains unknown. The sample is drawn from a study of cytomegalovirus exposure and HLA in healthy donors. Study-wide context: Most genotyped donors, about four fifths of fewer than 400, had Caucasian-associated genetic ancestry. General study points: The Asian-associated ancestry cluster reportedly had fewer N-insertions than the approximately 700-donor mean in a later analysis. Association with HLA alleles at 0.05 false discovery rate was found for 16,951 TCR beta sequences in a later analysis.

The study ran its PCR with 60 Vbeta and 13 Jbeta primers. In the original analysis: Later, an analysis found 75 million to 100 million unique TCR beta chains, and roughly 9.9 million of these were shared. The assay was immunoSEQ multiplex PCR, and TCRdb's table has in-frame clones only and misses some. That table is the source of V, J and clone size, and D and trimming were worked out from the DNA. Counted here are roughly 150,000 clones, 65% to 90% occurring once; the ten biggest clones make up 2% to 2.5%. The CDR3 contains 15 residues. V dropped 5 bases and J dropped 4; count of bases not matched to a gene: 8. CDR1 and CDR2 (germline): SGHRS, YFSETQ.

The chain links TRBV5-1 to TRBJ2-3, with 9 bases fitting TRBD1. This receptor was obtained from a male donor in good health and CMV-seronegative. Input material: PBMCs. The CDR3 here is CASRDGQGWADTQYF. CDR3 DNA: TGCGCCAGCAGGGATGGACAGGGGTGGGCAGATACGCAGTATTTT.